The present T cell receptor beta chain was sequenced within a study of blood T cell repertoires in COVID-19. Germline V gene sequence: CDR1 KGHSH, CDR2 LQKENI. This CDR3 has 18 residues. Trimming removed 1 base from V and 6 bases from J; junction bases left unmatched: 15. The data were produced by immunoSEQ multiplex PCR, yet TCRdb's version contains in-frame clones alone and is incomplete. The sample holds approximately 300,000 clones; 80% to 95% are singletons and the top ten take roughly 18%. Enrollees, about 18 to 90 years old, lived in approximately 25 US areas. The receptor was derived from a woman in her twenties or thirties who had recovered from COVID-19. The sequenced sample consisted of PBMCs or T cells enriched from blood (not recorded which). The chain carries TRBV18 and TRBJ2-7, with 10 bases aligning to TRBD2. The CDR3 loop reads CASSPQLKTSGMFSEQYF. The CDR3 region has the DNA TGTGCCAGCTCACCACAGCTCAAAACTAGCGGGATGTTCTCCGAGCAGTACTTC.